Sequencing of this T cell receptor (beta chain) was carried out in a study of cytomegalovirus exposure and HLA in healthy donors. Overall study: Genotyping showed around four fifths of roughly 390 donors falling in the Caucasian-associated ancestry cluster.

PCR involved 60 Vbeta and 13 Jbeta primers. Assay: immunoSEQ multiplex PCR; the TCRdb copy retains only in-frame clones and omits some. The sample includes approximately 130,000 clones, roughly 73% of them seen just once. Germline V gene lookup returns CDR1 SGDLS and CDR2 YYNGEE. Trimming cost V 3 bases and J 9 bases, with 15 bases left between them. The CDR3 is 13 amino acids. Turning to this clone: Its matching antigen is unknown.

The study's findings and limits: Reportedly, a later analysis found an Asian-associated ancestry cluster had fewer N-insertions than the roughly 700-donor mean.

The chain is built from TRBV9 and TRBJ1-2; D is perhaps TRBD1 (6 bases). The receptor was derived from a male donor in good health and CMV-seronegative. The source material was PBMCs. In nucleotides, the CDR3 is TGTGCCAGCAGCGCACAGGGTGCTATTCGCTACACCTTC. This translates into CASSAQGAIRYTF.